The T cell receptor beta chain under discussion was sequenced for a study of blood T cell repertoires in COVID-19. This clone came up a few times. Methods used by the authors: Reference gene primers were amplified, and this amplification served to estimate nucleated cell counts. Sequenced by immunoSEQ multiplex PCR; TCRdb stores in-frame clones only, minus some. V and J calls and clone size follow that table, whereas D and trimming were derived from the DNA. Here the sample spans some 120,000 clones, 82% being singletons. The sequencing sample was made of peripheral blood. The source of this sequence is a man between 65 and 85 years old with active or convalescent COVID-19.

The CDR3 DNA follows: TGTGCCAGCAGTTTAGACAGGGTCCGCGCAGATACGCAGTATTTT. This codes for CASSLDRVRADTQYF. The V gene is TRBV27, the J gene TRBJ2-3; 7 nucleotides line up with TRBD1. Germline CDR1 is MNHEY and CDR2 is SMNVEV (reference sequence). The CDR3 contains 15 residues. V was clipped by 2 bases and J by 4 bases; unmatched bases: 6.